Listed below are T cell receptor beta chains from one sample, sequenced in a study of blood T cell repertoires in COVID-19. The method was immunoSEQ multiplex PCR; TCRdb's version includes in-frame clones alone and lacks a portion of them. The sample contains 250,000 to 350,000 clones, approximately 86% of which appear only once. The sample consisted of peripheral blood. The receptors derive from a woman in her fifties or sixties who had recovered from COVID-19. CDR3s include the opening cysteine and the closing phenylalanine or tryptophan. D genes are given only for firm matches. Clone size is shown for a subset of rows, as once, few, many or a class of expanded clone.

size: few
V: TRBV21-1
length: 15
J: TRBJ1-2
D: NA
DNA: TGTGCCAGCAGCAAAGACGGACAGGATTGGTCTGGCTACACCTTC
CDR3: CASSKDGQDWSGYTF

size: NA
V: TRBV19
length: 20
J: TRBJ1-5
D: TRBD1
DNA: TGTGCCAGTAGTATAGACAGGACAGGGGGCAAACCGTATAGCAATCAGCCCCAGCATTTT
CDR3: CASSIDRTGGKPYSNQPQHF

size: few
V: TRBV7-2
length: 12
J: TRBJ2-3
D: NA
DNA: TGTGCCAGCAGCTCCACTACAGATACGCAGTATTTT
CDR3: CASSSTTDTQYF

size: NA
V: TRBV5-1
length: 15
J: TRBJ1-1
D: NA
DNA: TGCGCCAGCAGCCGGGACTCAATAGTGGGGACTGAAGCTTTCTTT
CDR3: CASSRDSIVGTEAFF

size: NA
V: TRBV6-6
length: 11
J: TRBJ1-2
D: NA
DNA: TGTGCCAGCAACAGGGACTATGGCTACACCTTC
CDR3: CASNRDYGYTF

size: NA
V: TRBV11-2
length: 12
J: TRBJ1-2
D: NA
DNA: TGTGCCAGCAGCTCCGGGTTTTATGGCTACACCTTC
CDR3: CASSSGFYGYTF

size: once
V: TRBV19
length: 15
J: TRBJ1-2
D: NA
DNA: TGTGCCAGTAGCTACTTACAGGTTCTCGCGGATGGCTACACCTTC
CDR3: CASSYLQVLADGYTF

size: NA
V: TRBV7-9
length: 14
J: TRBJ1-2
D: TRBD1
DNA: TGTGCCAGCAGCTTCGGCACAGGGGGATTGGGCTACACCTTC
CDR3: CASSFGTGGLGYTF

size: NA
V: TRBV6-5
length: 15
J: TRBJ1-1
D: NA
DNA: TGTGCCAGCAGCCCCAGGCTGGGGCTGCCCACTGAAGCTTTCTTT
CDR3: CASSPRLGLPTEAFF

size: few
V: TRBV19
length: 15
J: TRBJ1-5
D: NA
DNA: TGTGCCAGTAGTCCCAAGGGGATCTTCAATCAGCCCCAGCATTTT
CDR3: CASSPKGIFNQPQHF

size: NA
V: TRBV11-2
length: 16
J: TRBJ2-7
D: NA
DNA: TGTGCCAGCAGCCTCGTTGGCGGGGCCCGCTCCTACGAGCAGTACTTC
CDR3: CASSLVGGARSYEQYF

size: NA
V: TRBV28
length: 16
J: TRBJ2-3
D: TRBD1
DNA: TGTGCCAGCAGTTCCCCGGCAGGGGGTGGGGCAGATACGCAGTATTTT
CDR3: CASSSPAGGGADTQYF

size: NA
V: TRBV9
length: 17
J: TRBJ1-2
D: NA
DNA: TGTGCCAGCAGCCAAAGCGTAGGAATTCGACAGTCCTATGGCTACACCTTC
CDR3: CASSQSVGIRQSYGYTF

size: NA
V: TRBV30
length: 11
J: TRBJ1-1
D: NA
DNA: TGTGCCTGGACTTTGAACACTGAAGCTTTCTTT
CDR3: CAWTLNTEAFF

size: NA
V: TRBV27
length: 15
J: TRBJ2-1
D: NA
DNA: TGTGCCAGCAGTCCCGCGGTTGCGTATCTTCATGAGCAGTTCTTC
CDR3: CASSPAVAYLHEQFF

size: few
V: TRBV27
length: 16
J: TRBJ1-5
D: TRBD1
DNA: TGTGCCAGCAGTTTATTCGGAGGGGGCGAGGTTCAGCCCCAGCATTTT
CDR3: CASSLFGGGEVQPQHF

size: NA
V: TRBV6-5
length: 16
J: TRBJ2-7
D: NA
DNA: TGTGCCAGCAGTTACTCGATAGGGACAAACTCCTACGAGCAGTACTTC
CDR3: CASSYSIGTNSYEQYF

size: NA
V: TRBV6-2/TRBV6-3
length: 15
J: TRBJ2-3
D: NA
DNA: TGTGCCAGCAGCCCCCAGGGCAGGGTCACAGATACGCAGTATTTT
CDR3: CASSPQGRVTDTQYF

size: once
V: TRBV5-5
length: 17
J: TRBJ1-1
D: NA
DNA: TGTGCCAGCAGCTCGGGACTGGAGCTGTGGATGAACACTGAAGCTTTCTTT
CDR3: CASSSGLELWMNTEAFF

size: NA
V: TRBV7-6
length: 16
J: TRBJ2-1
D: TRBD2
DNA: TGTGCCAGCAGCTCTCAGAGGACTAGCGGGAAGAATGAGCAGTTCTTC
CDR3: CASSSQRTSGKNEQFF

size: NA
V: TRBV7-3
length: 15
J: TRBJ1-1
D: TRBD1
DNA: TGTGCCAGCAGCTTACGAGGGGGCGGCAACACTGAAGCTTTCTTT
CDR3: CASSLRGGGNTEAFF

size: NA
V: TRBV27
length: 15
J: TRBJ2-2
D: NA
DNA: TGTGCCAGCAGTTTATCCAATCCTCCAGCCGGGGAGCTGTTTTTT
CDR3: CASSLSNPPAGELFF

size: NA
V: TRBV19
length: 14
J: TRBJ2-5
D: TRBD2
DNA: TGTGCCAGTAGTAACCTAGCGGGAGAGGAGACCCAGTACTTC
CDR3: CASSNLAGEETQYF

size: NA
V: TRBV6-5
length: 13
J: TRBJ2-2
D: TRBD1
DNA: TGTGCCAGCAGGGACAGGGCCGACGGGGAGCTGTTTTTT
CDR3: CASRDRADGELFF

size: NA
V: TRBV11-3
length: 12
J: TRBJ2-7
D: NA
DNA: TGTGCCAGCAGCGCCGTAGGGGACGAGCAGTACTTC
CDR3: CASSAVGDEQYF

size: NA
V: TRBV12-3/TRBV12-4
length: 13
J: TRBJ1-2
D: TRBD1
DNA: TGTGCCAGCAGCCCAGGGACAGGACGTGGCTACACCTTC
CDR3: CASSPGTGRGYTF

size: once
V: TRBV7-2
length: 15
J: TRBJ2-7
D: TRBD1
DNA: TGTGCCAGCAGCTTTACTCAGGGGGCCGAATACGAGCAGTACTTC
CDR3: CASSFTQGAEYEQYF

size: NA
V: TRBV6-5
length: 13
J: TRBJ2-6
D: NA
DNA: TGTGCCAGCAGCCCCTTTGGGGCCAACGTCCTGACTTTC
CDR3: CASSPFGANVLTF